This T cell receptor beta chain appears in the sequencing data of a study of blood T cell repertoires in COVID-19. Looking at the study overall: Researchers got acute and convalescent COVID-19 samples from the United States, Italy and Spain. T cells, B-cell-depleted T cells, or PBMCs provided the cDNA or gDNA that served as material.

Germline V gene data show CDR1 as WSHSY and CDR2 as SAAADI. The CDR3 covers 14 residues. V gave up 1 base and J gave up 7 bases; unmatched junction bases: 6. Cohorts were determined from participant-reported clinical history. Original processing methods: Estimation of nucleated cell counts was performed using reference gene primer amplification. The assay was immunoSEQ multiplex PCR, and TCRdb's table has in-frame clones only and misses some. V and J calls and clone size are those listed in that table; D and trimming were worked out from the DNA. In the table there are 200,000 to 300,000 clones, about 90% of which are singletons.

This TCR came from a woman aged 30 to 39 with acute COVID-19. What was sequenced was PBMCs or T cells enriched from blood (not recorded which). V is TRBV10-2 and J is TRBJ2-5; the match to TRBD1 covers 7 bases. The CDR3 sequence: CASSEFDRQGTQYF. Here the CDR3 DNA reads TGCGCCAGCAGTGAGTTCGACAGACAGGGGACCCAGTACTTC.